These 19 T cell receptor beta chains were sequenced from one sample in a study of cytomegalovirus exposure and HLA in healthy donors (dated by TCRdb to 2017 to 2019). Library preparation employed the immunoSEQ multiplex PCR assay. For the multiplex PCR, a mixture combining 60 forward primers for TCR Vbeta segments and 13 reverse primers for TCR Jbeta segments was used. This immuneACCESS table, as held by TCRdb, lists in-frame sequences with V and J called but not all clones. Of the missing ones, under half trace to an unresolved V gene in checked studies; the others have no known cause. This sample gives about 120,000 clones in total; roughly 76% of them show up just once. Around 2% of the sample rests with the top ten. The sequencing sample was made of PBMCs. The receptors here all came from a man between 25 and 39 years old in good health and CMV-seronegative.

V is TRBV6-6 and J is TRBJ1-1, with 10 bases matching TRBD1. The CDR3 covers 15 residues. V lost 5 bases to trimming and J lost 2 bases; unmatched junction nucleotides: 5. The germline V gene encodes CDR1 MNHNY and CDR2 SVGAGI (reference sequence). For the CDR3, the DNA is TGTGCCAGCAGTCAAGGACAGGGGGTAAACACTGAAGCTTTCTTT. The encoded protein is CASSQGQGVNTEAFF.

The rearrangement uses TRBV4-1 and TRBJ2-4; TRBD2 matches at 8 bases. Trimming removed 2 bases from V and 12 bases from J; junction bases left unmatched: 24. Germline V gene sequence: CDR1 MGHRA, CDR2 YSYEKL. This CDR3 contains 19 residues. This chain's CDR3 is CASSQYIPGLVVGGASQYF. In nucleotides, the CDR3 is TGCGCCAGCAGCCAATATATACCGGGACTAGTTGTGGGGGGGGCCAGTCAGTACTTC.

This chain joins TRBV18 and TRBJ1-6; 9 nucleotides align to TRBD1. Germline lookup yields CDR1 KGHSH and CDR2 LQKENI. The ends lost 1 base at V and 7 bases at J; junction bases unmatched: 8. There are 17 residues in the CDR3. The CDR3 protein is CASSPLSPGTGNSPLHF. CDR3 coding DNA: TGTGCCAGCTCACCACTATCCCCCGGGACAGGGAATTCACCCCTCCACTTT.

Notes on this clone: At one boundary the junction diverges from the germline segment, which might be a read error. The chain is built from TRBV15 and TRBJ1-6, with D unclear. The CDR3 contains 13 residues. Germline lookup yields CDR1 LNHNV and CDR2 YYDKDF (reference sequence). The CDR3 nucleotides are TGTGCCATCAGCAGAGCGGGGAATTCACCCCTCCACTTT. It codes for CAISRAGNSPLHF. The variable domain in full, with the rest retrieved from reference TRBV15 and TRBJ1-6, is DAMVIQNPRYQVTQFGKPVTLSCSQTLNHNVMYWYQQKSSQAPKLLFHYYDKDFNNEADTPDNFQSRRPNTSFCFLDIRSPGLGDTAMYLCAISRAGNSPLHFGNGTRLTVT.

The chain is built from TRBV10-3 and TRBJ2-2; D perhaps matches TRBD1 (6 bases). Per germline, CDR1 ENHRY and CDR2 SYGVKD. V was pared by 10 bases and J by 1 base, with 16 bases between. This CDR3 region has 15 residues. The CDR3 DNA reads TGTGCCACCGCCCGGAGGACAGTGAACACCGGGGAGCTGTTTTTT. This translates into CATARRTVNTGELFF.

The chain employs TRBV7-2 and TRBJ2-5; TRBD2 matches at 10 bases. Trimming cost V 5 bases and J 4 bases; bases outside gene matches: 4. CDR1 and CDR2 (germline): SGHTA, FQGNSA. This CDR3 spans 14 amino acids. CDR3 DNA: TGTGCCAGCAGCGCGAGCGGGGGGGCAGAGACCCAGTACTTC. This codes for CASSASGGAETQYF.

This clone was found a few times. The rearrangement joins TRBV6-5 to TRBJ2-1; 13 bases are a match to TRBD2. The germline V gene has CDR1 MNHEY and CDR2 SVGAGI. After removal of 6 bases from V and 3 bases from J, the junction contained 2 bases not matched to a gene. CDR3 length equals 15 residues. The CDR3 DNA sequence: TGTGCCAGCAGAAGGACTAGCGGGGGCTACAATGAGCAGTTCTTC. Translating it yields CASRRTSGGYNEQFF.

This clone has only one observation. The V call is TRBV13, the J call TRBJ1-6; D perhaps matches TRBD1 (6 bases). V lost 2 bases, J lost 10 bases, and 15 bases lay in between. The CDR3 has 15 amino acids. Germline-derived CDR1 and CDR2 are PRHDT and FYEKMQ (reference sequence). DNA for the CDR3: TGTGCCAGCAGCTTAAAATCAGGGGTTAACTCACCCCTCCACTTT. It yields the protein CASSLKSGVNSPLHF.

This chain joins TRBV6-5 and TRBJ1-4; 8 bases line up with TRBD1. In germline, CDR1 is MNHEY, CDR2 SVGAGI. This CDR3 spans 15 amino acids. V lost 6 bases to trimming and J lost 5 bases; unmatched junction nucleotides: 8. CDR3 region: CASRRGQGQNEKLFF. DNA of the CDR3: TGTGCCAGCAGACGCGGACAGGGACAAAATGAAAAACTGTTTTTT.

The rearrangement joins TRBV28 to TRBJ2-3, with 7 nucleotides matching TRBD1. The CDR3 contains 15 residues. The V segment lost 5 bases and the J segment 5 bases; nucleotides outside the gene matches: 10. Germline CDR1 and CDR2: MDHEN and SYDVKM. The CDR3 nucleotides are TGTGCCAGCAGTCTACCCGGGACAGCCAAAGATACGCAGTATTTT. The encoded protein is CASSLPGTAKDTQYF.

The V gene is TRBV9, the J gene TRBJ2-5; tentatively, D is TRBD2 (6 bases). The CDR3 spans 15 residues. V dropped 4 bases and J dropped 3 bases, with 16 bases sitting between them. From germline, CDR1 is SGDLS and CDR2 YYNGEE. The CDR3 is CASSSYGGLEETQYF. In DNA form, the CDR3 reads TGTGCCAGCAGCTCCTATGGGGGACTCGAAGAGACCCAGTACTTC.

Comments on this clone: The junction shows a germline mismatch at one end, possibly a read error. V gene TRBV4-2 combines with J gene TRBJ2-4, with 14 bases identical to TRBD2. The CDR3 has 18 residues. Germline values: CDR1 LGHNA, CDR2 YNFKEQ. The CDR3 coding sequence is TGTGCCAGCAGCCAAGGACTAGCGGGGGGGTTAGCCAAAAACAGTCAGTACTTC. Protein product: CASSQGLAGGLAKNSQYF.

The chain couples TRBV5-1 to TRBJ1-1; 12 positions agree with TRBD1. CDR3 length: 15 amino acids. The J segment lost 5 bases and the V segment lost 5 bases, leaving 7 bases of the junction unmatched. In germline, CDR1 is SGHRS, CDR2 YFSETQ. CDR3 nucleotide sequence: TGCGCCAGCAGAGAGGGACAGGGGGCTTTTACTGAAGCTTTCTTT. Amino acid sequence: CASREGQGAFTEAFF.

The chain has TRBV7-6 and TRBJ2-3; 9 bases map to TRBD2. After removal of 2 bases from V and 2 bases from J, the junction contained 5 bases not matched to a gene. The CDR3 has 16 residues. The V gene's germline CDR1 is SGHVS and CDR2 FNYEAQ. The CDR3 loop reads CASSLSGGSNTDTQYF. CDR3 DNA: TGTGCCAGCAGCTTAAGCGGGGGGTCCAACACAGATACGCAGTATTTT.

This clone was recorded only once. The rearrangement uses TRBV21-1 and TRBJ1-1. TRBV21-1 is deemed a pseudogene. This CDR3 spans 16 amino acids. The CDR3: CASPRRRSRMNTEAFF. The CDR3 coding sequence is TGTGCCAGCCCTAGGAGGCGGAGCAGAATGAACACTGAAGCTTTCTTT.

The V gene is TRBV4-1, the J gene TRBJ2-7; 7 bases fit TRBD1. The junction had 14 bases not matched to a gene; V was cut back by 1 base and J by 2 bases. The V gene's germline CDR1 is MGHRA and CDR2 YSYEKL. The CDR3 runs 18 residues. For the CDR3, the DNA is TGCGCCAGCAGCCAAGTCGACTTGGGCTGGACAGGAGCCTACGAGCAGTACTTC. Translating gives CASSQVDLGWTGAYEQYF.

This chain connects TRBV10-3 to TRBJ2-5; 10 nucleotides align to TRBD1. The V gene's germline CDR1 is ENHRY and CDR2 SYGVKD. Germline trimming cut 2 bases from V and 2 bases from J; bases unmatched to any gene: 2. The CDR3 spans 15 residues. DNA of the CDR3: TGTGCCATCAGTGAGGGGACAGGGGTTCAAGAGACCCAGTACTTC. Translation gives CAISEGTGVQETQYF.

The chain is built from TRBV7-9 and TRBJ2-7, with 8 bases matching TRBD1. This CDR3 is 16 amino acids long. The germline V gene has CDR1 SEHNR and CDR2 FQNEAQ (reference sequence). The V gene end was trimmed by 5 bases and the J gene end by 5 bases; junction bases not matched to a gene: 14. CDR3 DNA sequence: TGTGCCAGCAGCATAACGGCTGGACAGGGACTCCACGAGCAGTACTTC. It codes for CASSITAGQGLHEQYF.

The V and J genes are TRBV6-5 and TRBJ2-3; 8 nucleotides match TRBD2. The CDR3 is made up of 15 amino acids. The V gene end was trimmed by 7 bases and the J gene end by 3 bases; junction bases not matched to a gene: 9. Germline CDR1 MNHEY, CDR2 SVGAGI. CDR3 protein: CASTPGGDGTDTQYF. CDR3 DNA sequence: TGTGCCAGCACCCCGGGGGGGGACGGTACAGATACGCAGTATTTT.